This record covers a single T cell receptor beta chain. What antigen it recognizes has not been identified. No much larger clonotype is one base removed from it; base qualities were not supplied. These data originate in a study of T cells in Graves' hyperthyroidism and ophthalmopathy (dated by TCRdb to between 2019 and 2020). Looking at the study overall: Peripheral blood was collected at initial diagnosis, before any treatment. For training and testing, the 100 or so patients in the discovery cohort were randomly divided in a 7:3 ratio. TCR V-J signatures able to tell the groups apart were searched for in a discovery cohort of approximately 95 patients, of whom under 45 had Graves' ophthalmopathy and more than 55 had stable Graves' hyperthyroidism. Prospective prediction of ophthalmopathy was tested in an independent validation cohort of approximately 18 hyperthyroidism patients and around 16 patients who later progressed to ophthalmopathy. After sampling, hyperthyroidism patients received methimazole starting at 30 mg daily, and ophthalmopathy patients received high-dose intravenous methylprednisolone. In several Graves' hyperthyroidism patients, the study also compared T-cell repertoires from thyroid tissue with T-cell repertoires from blood. TCR Vbeta CDR3 sequencing of some 140 peripheral blood samples (approximately 44 ophthalmopathy, approximately 80 hyperthyroidism and roughly 17 progressor patients) is reported in the paper.

Ophthalmopathy patients had moderately to severely active disease, Clinical Activity Score of at least 3, NOSPECS grade of at least 4, and duration under 3 months. Exclusion was applied to patients with uncontrolled infections, other autoimmune diseases, pregnancy or lactation. Diagnoses were based on clinical symptoms, serum thyroxine and TRAb, thyroid ultrasound and orbital computed tomography. Ficoll-Paque density gradient centrifugation was used to isolate PBMCs from about 9 ml of fresh peripheral blood. Total RNA was extracted with Trizol reagent, and quality was checked on an Agilent 2100 Bioanalyzer. V is cut back by 4 bases and J by 8 bases, with 14 bases in the junction unmatched. The CDR3 has 16 amino acids, counting the end cysteine and phenylalanine. Only the CDR3 portion is preserved as DNA: 48 bases, with reading frame beginning at the first base. Via the germline V gene, CDR1 is SGHRS and CDR2 YFSETQ.

The TCR beta CDR3 regions were amplified from the RNA transcripts. The TCR CDR3 was subjected to a first round of RT-PCR using the HTBI primer set and the Qiagen OneStep RT-PCR kit. Libraries were constructed in a second round of multiplex PCR, after which size selection and purification were carried out. The libraries were sequenced on an Illumina HiSeq2000 using paired-end 100 bp reads. The original methods were these. Raw data were processed with SOAPnuke, discarding reads with adapters, uncalled bases, mean Phred below 15, or no exact constant-primer or identifier match. COPE v1.2.5 was used to merge high-quality paired reads, and clonotypes were defined as unique nucleotide sequences. Clonotypes were aligned to IMGT TRBV, TRBD and TRBJ reference segments using MiTCR v1.1. The analysis was restricted to V-J combinations with a frequency above 0.0001, which together covered approximately 99% of the repertoires. The TCS score was defined as the ratio of F50 (clonal expansion) to E x V (chaos), calculated using BLOSUM62-based TCRdist between CDR3 peptides within each V-J. Welch's t-statistics and random forest reduced around 510 V-J features to fewer than 15, which were used in a naive Bayes classifier (R e1071). TCRdb's own reprocessing of the public reads used fastp at Q25 and MiXCR and kept productive beta chains. Entries are consolidated by CDR3 protein sequence, retaining the most common genes and DNA. V and J calls and clone size were set by TCRdb, not the authors. The sample includes 350,000 to 450,000 distinct CDR3 sequences, with roughly an eighth observed a single time. The ten largest clones capture 28% of the sample.

The investigation overall reported the following: Ophthalmopathy was separated from stable hyperthyroidism by a 13 V-J signature model, with about 88% sensitivity and 81% to 83% specificity obtained in cross-validation and 80%/75% obtained in testing. In validation, the model predicted progression to ophthalmopathy with approximately 69% sensitivity and approximately 74% specificity, a median of around six months before onset. Sample size was not statistically predetermined, and investigators were not blinded to group allocation. Blood samples also contained most of the expanded thyroid clonotypes (frequency above 0.001), which suggests that blood repertoires may reflect thyroid immune responses.

This TCR came from a man aged 50 to 60 with Graves' ophthalmopathy. The chain links TRBV5-1 with TRBJ2-1; TRBD2 aligns with 8 central bases. The sequencing input was blood. The CDR3 corresponds to CASSLERSGRIDEQFF. DNA sequence: TGCGCCAGCAGCCTGGAACGGAGCGGGAGAATAGATGAGCAGTTCTTC.